Listed here are 16 T cell receptor beta chains from one sample, sequenced in a study of tissue T cells after allogeneic stem cell transplantation. Here immunoSEQ multiplex PCR was the method, and the copy in TCRdb shows in-frame clones only, minus some. The table includes just over 20,000 clones, 69% detected once. Sequencing used blood. These receptor sequences come from a female BALB/c mouse in good health. The MHC haplotype recorded for the strain is H2-d.

As concerns this clone: All gene names here are mouse names. The CDR3 extends 1 residue past the end of the read, so its final part is completed from the germline J gene. The chain joins TRBV19 to TRBJ2-4; 7 bases align to TRBD1. Trimming cost V 5 bases and J 2 bases; bases outside gene matches: 5. Germline lookup yields CDR1 FNHDT and CDR2 SITEND (reference sequence). The CDR3 runs to 14 residues. The CDR3 here is CASSLQGHQNTLYF. Partial CDR3 DNA: TGTGCCAGCAGCCTACAGGGGCATCAAAACACCTTGTAC. Drawing the rest from reference TRBV19 and TRBJ2-4, the complete variable domain is GGIITQTPKFLIGQEGQKLTLKCQQNFNHDTMYWYRQDSGKGLRLIYYSITENDLQKGDLSEGYDASREKKSSFSLTVTSAQKNEMAVFLCASSLQGHQNTLYFGAGTRLSVL.

Details on this clone: Each gene name is a mouse one. The DNA ends 1 residue before the CDR3 does, and the rest of the CDR3 is filled in from the germline J gene. V and J are TRBV14 and TRBJ2-2; D is possibly TRBD1 (5 bases). Germline CDR1 reads SGHDT; CDR2 reads FRDEAV. This CDR3 has 14 amino acids. Deletions cut 2 bases from V and 1 base from J, with 6 bases between. CDR3 DNA, as far as it was read: TGTGCCAGCAGTTTTCAGGGAAACACCGGGCAGCTCTAC. Translated: CASSFQGNTGQLY. From start to end, the CDR3 is CASSFQGNTGQLYF.

As concerns this clone: Gene names denote mouse genes. The read ends 1 residue early relative to the CDR3; the germline J gene fills the gap. The rearrangement uses TRBV13-2 and TRBJ2-4; 7 nucleotides align to TRBD2. CDR1 and CDR2 (germline): NNHNN, SYGAGS (reference sequence). V dropped 0 bases and J dropped 1; count of bases not matched to a gene: 5. This CDR3 comprises 16 residues. The CDR3 spells CASGDVTGVRQNTLYF. The CDR3 bases that were read are TGTGCCAGCGGTGATGTTACTGGGGTTCGTCAAAACACCTTGTAC.

Comment on this clone: Mouse names are used for the genes. The sequence runs out 1 residue before the end of the CDR3; the remainder is reconstructed from the germline J gene. The chain recombines TRBV13-2 with TRBJ2-7; 7 bases align to TRBD2. The CDR3 runs 13 residues. The germline gives CDR1 NNHNN, CDR2 SYGAGS (reference sequence). Losses at the gene ends were 5 bases for V and 6 bases for J; bases not matched to a gene: 8. CDR3 loop: CASGPRLGGEQYF. Partial CDR3 DNA: TGTGCCAGCGGCCCCCGACTGGGAGGTGAACAGTAC.

Of note for this clone: Gene names follow the mouse nomenclature. The missing CDR3 end, 1 residue past where the read stops, is filled in from the germline J gene. V gene TRBV13-2 combines with J gene TRBJ2-5; tentative D call: TRBD2 (7 bases). CDR1 and CDR2 from the germline V gene are NNHNN and SYGAGS (reference sequence). V shed 0 bases and J shed 6 bases, with 11 bases lying between them. The CDR3 extends over 14 amino acids. CDR3 sequence reads: CASGDGGALDTQYF. The covered CDR3 bases are TGTGCCAGCGGTGATGGGGGGGCGCTGGACACCCAGTAC.

Worth noting for this clone: Mouse germline and gene names are used. The read terminates 1 residue before the CDR3 end, so the remaining end is supplied by the germline J gene. The rearrangement joins TRBV5 to TRBJ1-4; 10 bases are a match to TRBD1. CDR1 LGHNA and CDR2 YNLKQL come from the germline V gene (reference sequence). The CDR3 has 15 residues. V gave up 2 bases and J gave up 7 bases; unmatched junction bases: 4. The part of the CDR3 DNA that was read is TGTGCCAGCAGCCAACCCGGGACAGGGGTCGAAAGATTATTT. This sequence encodes CASSQPGTGVERLF. The full CDR3 protein reads CASSQPGTGVERLFF.

This clone came up a few times. The genes and germline here are from mouse. The read is 1 residue too short to cover the CDR3 end, so that end is filled in from the germline J gene. J is TRBJ2-7 and V is TRBV13-2; 12 bases are a match to TRBD1. The V gene's germline CDR1 is NNHNN and CDR2 SYGAGS (reference sequence). The junction had 1 base not matched to a gene; V was cut back by 3 bases and J by 6 bases. CDR3 size: 13 residues. CDR3 bases read: TGTGCCAGCGGTGGGGACAGGGGGCCTGAACAGTAC. Protein: CASGGDRGPEQY. The whole CDR3 protein is CASGGDRGPEQYF.

Comment on this clone: All gene names here are mouse names. Read data end 1 residue before the CDR3 end; the end is taken from the germline J gene. This chain joins TRBV20 and TRBJ2-4; no definite D call. CDR3 size: 14 residues. Trimming cost V 0 bases and J 0 bases, with 7 bases left between them. CDR1 and CDR2 (germline): GFQATS, STVNSAI. The CDR3 sequence: CGARDPGSQNTLYF. Partial CDR3 DNA: TGTGGTGCTAGGGATCCGGGGAGTCAAAACACCTTGTAC.

To note about this clone: Gene names and germline match the mouse. The CDR3 is cut off 1 residue early in the read; its end comes from the germline J gene. The chain joins TRBV5 to TRBJ1-3; no firm D call. The CDR3 is 14 amino acids. Between the trimmed V and J ends, which lost 1 base and 1 base, there was a span of 5 bases. Germline lookup yields CDR1 LGHNA and CDR2 YNLKQL (reference sequence). CDR3 DNA (partial): TGTGCCAGCAGCCAAGTCCAGTCTGGAAATACGCTCTAT. Translated: CASSQVQSGNTLY. The full CDR3 protein is CASSQVQSGNTLYF.

About this clone itself: Genes here carry mouse names. The CDR3 end falls 1 residue outside the read, so it is completed with the germline J gene. The rearrangement links TRBV13-2 to TRBJ2-4; TRBD1 aligns across 9 bases. Germline V gene lookup returns CDR1 NNHNN and CDR2 SYGAGS (reference sequence). V shed 5 bases, J shed 0 bases, and the junction held 4 bases outside the gene matches. The CDR3 length is 15 residues. Partial CDR3 DNA: TGTGCCAGCGGCGGGACAGGGAAGAGTCAAAACACCTTGTAC. This encodes CASGGTGKSQNTLY. The CDR3, in full, reads CASGGTGKSQNTLYF.

This clone turned up a few times. Gene names follow the mouse nomenclature. With the read ending 1 residue before the CDR3 end, the germline J gene is used to fill in that end. This chain links TRBV20 with TRBJ2-7; TRBD1 matches at 7 bases. Unmatched junction bases numbered 12, after V lost 3 bases and J lost 4 bases. CDR1 is GFQATS and CDR2 is STVNSAI in the germline V gene. CDR3 length: 15 amino acids. The CDR3: CGARIQGSSQYEQYF. The sequenced part of the CDR3 DNA is TGTGGTGCTAGAATACAGGGGTCCTCGCAATATGAACAGTAC.

Concerning this clone: Genes and germline come from the mouse. The covered CDR3 bases are TGTGCCAGCAGCCACGGACAGTATAATTCGCCCCTCTAC. The encoded protein is CASSHGQYNSPLY. The CDR3, in full, reads CASSHGQYNSPLYF. The V call is TRBV4, the J call TRBJ1-6, with a tentative D call TRBD1 (6 bases). The read terminates 1 residue ahead of where the CDR3 ends, so the germline J gene completes it. TRBJ1-6 is known as an ORF, though its function is uncertain. V shed 5 bases and J shed 4 bases, with 9 bases lying between them. The CDR3 loop spans 14 amino acids. From germline, CDR1 is LGHDT and CDR2 YNNKQL (reference sequence).

With regard to this clone: Each gene name is a mouse one. Incomplete CDR3 DNA: TGTGCCAGCAGTGATGCCGGGACAGGGAGGGCAGAAACGCTGTAT. Its translation is CASSDAGTGRAETLY. Given in full, the CDR3 is CASSDAGTGRAETLYF. The gene calls are TRBV13-1 and TRBJ2-3; TRBD1 agrees at 9 bases. The read finishes 1 residue shy of the CDR3 end, and the germline J gene is used to complete it. Germline lookup yields CDR1 NSHNY and CDR2 SYGAGN. This CDR3 has 16 amino acids. Trimming at V came to 0 bases and at J to 3 bases, leaving 5 bases not matched to a gene.

Comment on this clone: Germline and genes here are mouse. The CDR3 end falls 1 residue outside the read, so it is completed with the germline J gene. This chain links TRBV20 with TRBJ2-4; D is unresolved. The CDR3 contains 12 residues. Germline V gene sequence: CDR1 GFQATS, CDR2 STVNSAI. V lost 2 bases and J lost 1, with 4 bases in between. The CDR3 DNA, read in part, is TGTGGTGCTAGGAAGGGTCAAAACACCTTGTAC. This encodes CGARKGQNTLY. The full CDR3 protein is CGARKGQNTLYF.

As concerns this clone: Gene and germline names: mouse. Partial CDR3 DNA: TGTGCCAGCAGTGTGAGAGGGGGAAACACAGAAGTCTTC. This codes for CASSVRGGNTEVF. The CDR3 in full is CASSVRGGNTEVFF. The chain has TRBV13-3 and TRBJ1-1; possibly TRBD1 for D (6 bases). The read ends 1 residue early relative to the CDR3; the germline J gene fills the gap. Trimming took 3 bases from V and 1 from J, leaving 10 bases between them. The CDR3 contains 14 residues. Looked up from germline, CDR1 is NNHDY and CDR2 is SYVADS.

Turning to this clone: Gene names denote mouse genes. The observed sequence ends 1 residue before the CDR3 terminus, with the missing tail filled in from the germline J gene. J is TRBJ2-5 and V is TRBV31, with 8 bases aligning to TRBD2. V trimming: 0 bases; J trimming: 0 bases; junction bases outside the gene matches: 2. Germline CDR1 reads GKSSPN; CDR2 reads SITVG. The CDR3 is made up of 15 amino acids. The sequenced part of the CDR3 DNA is TGTGCCTGGAGTCTCGCTGGGGGGAACCAAGACACCCAGTAC. It codes for CAWSLAGGNQDTQY. The whole CDR3 region reads CAWSLAGGNQDTQYF.